The rows below give T cell receptor beta chains drawn from one sample of a study of T cells in Graves' hyperthyroidism and ophthalmopathy. One entry per CDR3 protein, called by TCRdb with MiXCR from the multiplex PCR reads. The sample holds 350,000 to 450,000 distinct CDR3 sequences, approximately 18% seen once. The sequenced sample consisted of blood. The receptor set was obtained from a woman in her 30s with Graves' hyperthyroidism that later progressed to Graves' ophthalmopathy. Each CDR3 is given with its conserved first and last residue. Each record gives: J gene, clone size, V gene, D gene, CDR3 protein, CDR3 DNA. The D gene is left open where the match is weak. Size values are once, few and many counts, or a class for expanded clones, and some rows have none.

J: TRBJ2-1
size: few
V: TRBV18
D: NA
CDR3: CASSPFAAGTVNEQFF
DNA: TGTGCCAGCTCACCATTCGCGGCAGGGACGGTCAATGAGCAGTTCTTC

J: TRBJ2-5
size: many
V: TRBV7-9
D: NA
CDR3: CASSLGEQETQYF
DNA: TGTGCCAGCAGCTTGGGGGAGCAAGAGACCCAGTACTTC

J: TRBJ1-2
size: many
V: TRBV27
D: NA
CDR3: CASSADSSYGYTF
DNA: TGTGCCAGCAGTGCAGACAGCTCTTATGGCTACACCTTC

J: TRBJ2-7
size: NA
V: TRBV30
D: NA
CDR3: CAWSTTGGTSYEQYF
DNA: TGTGCCTGGAGCACCACGGGGGGCACATCCTACGAGCAGTACTTC

J: TRBJ1-4
size: many
V: TRBV12-3/TRBV12-4
D: TRBD1
CDR3: CASRLFTRGKTNEKLFF
DNA: TGTGCCAGCAGACTCTTCACCAGGGGGAAGACTAATGAAAAACTGTTTTTT

J: TRBJ2-5
size: many
V: TRBV6-1
D: TRBD2
CDR3: CASSEAGVAGGPRETQYF
DNA: TGTGCCAGCAGTGAAGCTGGAGTAGCGGGAGGGCCACGGGAGACCCAGTACTTC

J: TRBJ1-2
size: many
V: TRBV6-1
D: TRBD1
CDR3: CASRAGTGAVYGYTF
DNA: TGTGCCAGCAGGGCCGGGACAGGGGCGGTCTATGGCTACACCTTC

J: TRBJ2-7
size: many
V: TRBV12-3/TRBV12-4
D: TRBD2
CDR3: CASSLQASGLHEQYF
DNA: TGTGCCAGCAGTCTCCAGGCTAGCGGCCTCCACGAGCAGTACTTC

J: TRBJ2-5
size: NA
V: TRBV11-2
D: NA
CDR3: CASSSWDKLQETQYF
DNA: TGTGCCAGCAGCTCCTGGGACAAACTGCAAGAGACCCAGTACTTC

J: TRBJ2-5
size: many
V: TRBV12-3/TRBV12-4
D: NA
CDR3: CASSPDGRGETQYF
DNA: TGTGCCAGCAGTCCAGACGGGCGAGGAGAGACCCAGTACTTC

J: TRBJ1-5
size: many
V: TRBV10-3
D: NA
CDR3: CAISESQAGQPQHF
DNA: TGTGCCATCAGTGAGTCACAGGCTGGTCAGCCCCAGCATTTT

J: TRBJ2-5
size: many
V: TRBV2
D: NA
CDR3: CASISTPSRETQYF
DNA: TGTGCCAGCATCTCAACCCCTTCCCGAGAGACCCAGTACTTC

J: TRBJ2-7
size: many
V: TRBV10-3
D: TRBD2
CDR3: CATSTPPAGVHEQYF
DNA: TGTGCCACCTCAACCCCCCCAGCGGGAGTTCACGAGCAGTACTTC

J: TRBJ2-5
size: many
V: TRBV6-6
D: NA
CDR3: CASSYRAGPPQETQYF
DNA: TGTGCCAGCAGTTACAGGGCAGGGCCCCCCCAAGAGACCCAGTACTTC

J: TRBJ2-1
size: few
V: TRBV7-9
D: NA
CDR3: CASSLGYQRTNEQFF
DNA: TGTGCCAGCAGCTTAGGGTATCAGCGGACCAATGAGCAGTTCTTC

J: TRBJ2-7
size: NA
V: TRBV6-1
D: NA
CDR3: CASSSRAGWAWQYF
DNA: TGTGCCAGCAGTAGTCGGGCAGGGTGGGCTTGGCAGTACTTC

J: TRBJ2-1
size: many
V: TRBV3-1
D: TRBD2
CDR3: CASSLGTRGEQFF
DNA: TGTGCCAGCAGCCTGGGGACTAGGGGGGAGCAGTTCTTC

J: TRBJ2-3
size: NA
V: TRBV11-3
D: NA
CDR3: CASSFEGRADTQYF
DNA: TGTGCCAGCAGCTTCGAGGGCAGGGCCGATACGCAGTATTTT

J: TRBJ2-1
size: many
V: TRBV20-1
D: NA
CDR3: CSALRGVRHNEQFF
DNA: TGCAGTGCTCTCAGGGGGGTACGGCACAATGAGCAGTTCTTC

J: TRBJ2-3
size: NA
V: TRBV7-7
D: TRBD2
CDR3: CASSLGPSGNTDTQYF
DNA: TGTGCTAGCAGCTTAGGGCCTAGCGGGAACACAGATACGCAGTATTTT

J: TRBJ1-2
size: few
V: TRBV19
D: NA
CDR3: CASSMWETGGYTF
DNA: TGTGCCAGTAGTATGTGGGAAACAGGTGGCTACACCTTC

J: TRBJ2-3
size: many
V: TRBV3-1
D: TRBD1
CDR3: CASSRSGTGDTDTQYF
DNA: TGTGCCAGCAGCCGAAGTGGGACAGGGGACACAGATACGCAGTATTTT

J: TRBJ1-5
size: few
V: TRBV19
D: NA
CDR3: CASSIAGKGTDQPQHF
DNA: TGTGCCAGTAGTATTGCGGGAAAGGGGACCGATCAGCCCCAGCATTTT

J: TRBJ2-3
size: NA
V: TRBV11-2
D: NA
CDR3: CASSLGAAFTDTQYF
DNA: TGTGCCAGCAGCTTAGGGGCAGCCTTCACAGATACGCAGTATTTT

J: TRBJ2-1
size: few
V: TRBV19
D: NA
CDR3: CASNRGASEDNEQFF
DNA: TGTGCCAGTAATCGAGGGGCTAGCGAGGACAATGAGCAGTTCTTC

J: TRBJ2-5
size: NA
V: TRBV11-2
D: TRBD2
CDR3: CASIKAQRGSGETQYF
DNA: TGTGCCAGCATCAAGGCCCAGCGGGGGTCCGGGGAGACCCAGTACTTC

J: TRBJ1-2
size: many
V: TRBV2
D: NA
CDR3: CASSESTANYGYTF
DNA: TGTGCCAGCAGTGAATCTACAGCCAACTATGGCTACACCTTC

J: TRBJ2-6
size: few
V: TRBV20-1
D: NA
CDR3: CSANRGRGRSGANVLTF
DNA: TGCAGTGCTAATCGGGGCAGGGGCAGGAGTGGGGCCAACGTCCTGACTTTC

J: TRBJ1-5
size: NA
V: TRBV6-1
D: TRBD1
CDR3: CASSEQGGGNQPQRF
DNA: TGTGCCAGCAGTGAGCAGGGGGGAGGCAATCAGCCCCAGCGTTTT

J: TRBJ2-1
size: many
V: TRBV28
D: NA
CDR3: CASSPADPLAGSYNEQFF
DNA: TGTGCCAGCAGTCCCGCGGACCCCCTGGCGGGCTCCTACAATGAGCAGTTCTTC

J: TRBJ2-6
size: many
V: TRBV10-3
D: NA
CDR3: CAISDSLAGANVLTF
DNA: TGTGCCATCAGTGATTCGCTGGCTGGGGCCAACGTCCTGACTTTC

J: TRBJ2-7
size: many
V: TRBV27
D: TRBD1
CDR3: CASSRLPRQGSNEQYF
DNA: TGTGCCAGCAGCCGGCTGCCGAGACAGGGCTCAAACGAGCAGTACTTC

J: TRBJ1-4
size: NA
V: TRBV7-9
D: NA
CDR3: CASSLDQGPPEKLFF
DNA: TGTGCCAGCAGCTTAGACCAGGGTCCCCCTGAAAAACTGTTTTTT

J: TRBJ2-5
size: few
V: TRBV27
D: TRBD2
CDR3: CASSRGTSQETQYF
DNA: TGTGCCAGCAGCCGAGGGACTAGCCAAGAGACCCAGTACTTC

J: TRBJ1-5
size: many
V: TRBV6-1
D: NA
CDR3: CASSEDEGRGNQPQHF
DNA: TGTGCCAGCAGTGAAGACGAGGGCCGGGGCAATCAGCCCCAGCATTTT

J: TRBJ2-3
size: many
V: TRBV27
D: TRBD2
CDR3: CASSPLAGWMNTQYF
DNA: TGTGCCAGCAGTCCTCTAGCGGGGTGGATGAATACGCAGTATTTT

J: TRBJ2-2
size: NA
V: TRBV9
D: TRBD1
CDR3: CASSSGGHTGELFF
DNA: TGTGCCAGCAGCTCAGGGGGCCACACCGGGGAGCTGTTTTTT

J: TRBJ2-5
size: NA
V: TRBV5-1
D: TRBD1
CDR3: CASSLGTAPDQETQYF
DNA: TGCGCCAGCAGCCTAGGGACAGCGCCGGATCAAGAGACCCAGTACTTC

J: TRBJ2-1
size: few
V: TRBV7-9
D: TRBD2
CDR3: CASSLESIKTSGITGARIYNEQFF
DNA: TGTGCCAGCAGCTTAGAATCGATAAAGACTAGCGGGATAACCGGAGCCCGAATCTACAATGAGCAGTTCTTC

J: TRBJ1-1
size: many
V: TRBV11-2
D: NA
CDR3: CASSLDLGWTEAFF
DNA: TGTGCCAGCAGCTTAGATCTGGGCTGGACTGAAGCTTTCTTT

J: TRBJ2-3
size: many
V: TRBV20-1
D: NA
CDR3: CSADTDTQYF
DNA: TGCAGTGCTGACACAGATACGCAGTATTTT

J: TRBJ2-1
size: few
V: TRBV5-1
D: TRBD2
CDR3: CASSLDPSGEGYNEQFF
DNA: TGCGCCAGCAGCTTGGATCCTAGCGGGGAAGGTTACAATGAGCAGTTCTTC

J: TRBJ2-5
size: many
V: TRBV13
D: TRBD1
CDR3: CASSWDGQGKAETQYF
DNA: TGTGCCAGCAGCTGGGACGGACAGGGAAAAGCAGAGACCCAGTACTTC

J: TRBJ1-3
size: NA
V: TRBV6-1
D: NA
CDR3: CAVQPSRWASGNTIYF
DNA: TGTGCCGTCCAACCATCTAGGTGGGCGTCTGGAAACACCATATATTTT

J: TRBJ1-2
size: NA
V: TRBV7-9
D: TRBD1
CDR3: CASSAGTVNGYTF
DNA: TGTGCCAGCAGCGCGGGGACAGTCAACGGCTACACCTTC

J: TRBJ2-1
size: NA
V: TRBV19
D: NA
CDR3: CASSILGRPDNEQFF
DNA: TGTGCCAGTAGTATCCTTGGGCGGCCTGACAATGAGCAGTTCTTC

J: TRBJ2-7
size: many
V: TRBV20-1
D: TRBD2
CDR3: CSAKRLAGVLLIEQYF
DNA: TGCAGTGCCAAACGACTAGCGGGAGTTCTGTTGATAGAGCAGTACTTC

J: TRBJ1-5
size: many
V: TRBV12-3/TRBV12-4
D: TRBD1
CDR3: CASSWDSPGGNQPQHF
DNA: TGTGCCAGCAGCTGGGACAGCCCAGGGGGCAATCAGCCCCAGCATTTT